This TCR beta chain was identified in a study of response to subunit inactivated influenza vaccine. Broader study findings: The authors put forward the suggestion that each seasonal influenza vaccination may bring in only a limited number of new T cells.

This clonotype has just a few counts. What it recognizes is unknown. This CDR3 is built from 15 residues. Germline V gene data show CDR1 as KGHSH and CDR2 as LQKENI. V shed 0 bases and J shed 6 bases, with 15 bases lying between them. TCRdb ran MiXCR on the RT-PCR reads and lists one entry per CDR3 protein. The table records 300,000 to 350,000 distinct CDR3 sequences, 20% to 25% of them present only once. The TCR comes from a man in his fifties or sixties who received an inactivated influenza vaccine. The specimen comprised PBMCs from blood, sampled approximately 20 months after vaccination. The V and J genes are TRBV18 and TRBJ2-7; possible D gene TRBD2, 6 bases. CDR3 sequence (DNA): TGTGCCAGCTCACCACCGACTAGGACCCTAGGCGAGCAGTACTTC. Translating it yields CASSPPTRTLGEQYF.